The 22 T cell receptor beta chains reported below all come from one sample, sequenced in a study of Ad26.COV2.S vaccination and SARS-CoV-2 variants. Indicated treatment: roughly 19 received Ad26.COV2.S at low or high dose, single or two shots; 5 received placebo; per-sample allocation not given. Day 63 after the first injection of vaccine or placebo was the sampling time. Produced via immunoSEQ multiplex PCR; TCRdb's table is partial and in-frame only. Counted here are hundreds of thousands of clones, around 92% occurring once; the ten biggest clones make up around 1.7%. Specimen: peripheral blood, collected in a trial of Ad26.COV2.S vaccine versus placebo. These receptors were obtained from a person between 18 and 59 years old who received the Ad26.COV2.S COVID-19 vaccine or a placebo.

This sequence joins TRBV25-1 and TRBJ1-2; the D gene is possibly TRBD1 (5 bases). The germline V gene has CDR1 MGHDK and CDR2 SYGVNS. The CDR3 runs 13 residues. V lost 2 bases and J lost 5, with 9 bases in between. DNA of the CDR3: TGTGCCAGCAGTGAACCATGGGGGTATGGCTACACCTTC. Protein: CASSEPWGYGYTF.

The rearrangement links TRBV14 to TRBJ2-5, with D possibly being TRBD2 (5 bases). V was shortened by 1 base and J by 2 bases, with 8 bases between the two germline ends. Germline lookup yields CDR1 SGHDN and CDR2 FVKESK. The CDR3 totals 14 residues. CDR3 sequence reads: CASSQARGQETQYF. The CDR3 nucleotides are TGTGCCAGCAGCCAAGCTCGGGGACAAGAGACCCAGTACTTC.

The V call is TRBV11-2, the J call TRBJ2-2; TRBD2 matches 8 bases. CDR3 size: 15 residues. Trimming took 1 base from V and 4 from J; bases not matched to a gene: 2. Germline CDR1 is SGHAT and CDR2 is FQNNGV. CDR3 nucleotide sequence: TGTGCCAGCAGCTTAGGGCTAGCGGGCACCGGGGAGCTGTTTTTT. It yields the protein CASSLGLAGTGELFF.

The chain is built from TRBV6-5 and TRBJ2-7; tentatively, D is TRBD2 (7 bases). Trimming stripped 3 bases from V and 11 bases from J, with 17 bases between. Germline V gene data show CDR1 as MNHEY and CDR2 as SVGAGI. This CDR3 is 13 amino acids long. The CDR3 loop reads CASSYGVRGREYF. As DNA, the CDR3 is TGTGCCAGCAGTTATGGTGTTAGGGGGAGGGAGTACTTC.

In DNA, the CDR3 is TGCAGCGCCGACAGGGCGCACTATGGCTACACCTTC. This translates into CSADRAHYGYTF. The rearrangement links TRBV29-1 to TRBJ1-2; 7 positions agree with TRBD1. This CDR3 contains 12 residues. CDR1 and CDR2 (germline): SQVTM, ANQGSEA. V dropped 7 bases and J dropped 3; count of bases not matched to a gene: 5.

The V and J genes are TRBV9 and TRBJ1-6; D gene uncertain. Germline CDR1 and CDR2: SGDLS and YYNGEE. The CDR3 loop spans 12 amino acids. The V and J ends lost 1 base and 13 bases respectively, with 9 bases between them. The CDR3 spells CASSVNDPPLHF. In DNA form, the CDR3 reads TGTGCCAGCAGCGTAAATGATCCCCCCCTCCACTTT.

The CDR3 nucleotides read TGTGCCAGCTCACCGCTGAAGGGTATGAACACTGAAGCTTTCTTT. Amino acid sequence: CASSPLKGMNTEAFF. V usage is TRBV18 and J usage is TRBJ1-1; D unresolved. The germline V gene has CDR1 KGHSH and CDR2 LQKENI. This CDR3 is built from 15 residues. Trimming removed 3 bases at V and 0 bases at J, with 11 bases between.

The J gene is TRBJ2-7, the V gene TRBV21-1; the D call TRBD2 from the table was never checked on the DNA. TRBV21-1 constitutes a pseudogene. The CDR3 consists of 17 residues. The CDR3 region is CASSKRTVGGNPYEQYF. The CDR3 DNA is TGTGCCAGCAGCAAAAGGACGGTGGGGGGGAACCCCTACGAGCAGTACTTC.

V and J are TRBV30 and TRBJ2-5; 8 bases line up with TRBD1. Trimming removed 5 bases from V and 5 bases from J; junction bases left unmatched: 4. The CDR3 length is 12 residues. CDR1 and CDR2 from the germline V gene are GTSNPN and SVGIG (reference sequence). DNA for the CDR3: TGTGCCTGGCAGGGGGCCGGCGAGACCCAGTACTTC. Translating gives CAWQGAGETQYF.

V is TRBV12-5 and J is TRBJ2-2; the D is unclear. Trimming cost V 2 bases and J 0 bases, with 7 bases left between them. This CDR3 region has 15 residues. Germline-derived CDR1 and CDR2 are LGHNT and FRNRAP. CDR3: CASGLIHANTGELFF. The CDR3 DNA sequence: TGTGCTAGTGGTTTGATCCATGCGAACACCGGGGAGCTGTTTTTT.

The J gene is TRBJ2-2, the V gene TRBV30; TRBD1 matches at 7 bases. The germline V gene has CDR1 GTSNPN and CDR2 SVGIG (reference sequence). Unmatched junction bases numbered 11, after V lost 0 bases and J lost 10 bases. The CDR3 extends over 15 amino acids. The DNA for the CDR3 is TGTGCCTGGAGTGTTCTCCGGGACAGCGTTCAGGAGCTGTTTTTT. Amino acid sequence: CAWSVLRDSVQELFF.

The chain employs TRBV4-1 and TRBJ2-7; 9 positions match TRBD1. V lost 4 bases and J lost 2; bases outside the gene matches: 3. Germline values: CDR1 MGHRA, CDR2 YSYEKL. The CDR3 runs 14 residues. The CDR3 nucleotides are TGCGCCAGCAGCCCGACAGGGGGGGCCTACGAGCAGTACTTC. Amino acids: CASSPTGGAYEQYF.

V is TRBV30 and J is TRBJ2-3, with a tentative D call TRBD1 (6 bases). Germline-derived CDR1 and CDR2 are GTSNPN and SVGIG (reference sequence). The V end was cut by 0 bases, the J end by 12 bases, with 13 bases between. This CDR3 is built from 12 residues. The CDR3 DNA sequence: TGTGCCTGGAGTGTACTAGGACAGAGACAGTATTTT. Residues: CAWSVLGQRQYF.

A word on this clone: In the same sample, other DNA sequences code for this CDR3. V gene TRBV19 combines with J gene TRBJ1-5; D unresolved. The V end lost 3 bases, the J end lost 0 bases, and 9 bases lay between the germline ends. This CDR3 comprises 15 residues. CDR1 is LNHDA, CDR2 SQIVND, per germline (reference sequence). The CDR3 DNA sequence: TGTGCCAGTAGTATTTCAGAGTATAGCAATCAGCCCCAGCATTTT. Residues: CASSISEYSNQPQHF. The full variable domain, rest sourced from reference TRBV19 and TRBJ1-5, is DGGITQSPKYLFRKEGQNVTLSCEQNLNHDAMYWYRQDPGQGLRLIYYSQIVNDFQKGDIAEGYSVSREKKESFPLTVTSAQKNPTAFYLCASSISEYSNQPQHFGDGTRLSIL.

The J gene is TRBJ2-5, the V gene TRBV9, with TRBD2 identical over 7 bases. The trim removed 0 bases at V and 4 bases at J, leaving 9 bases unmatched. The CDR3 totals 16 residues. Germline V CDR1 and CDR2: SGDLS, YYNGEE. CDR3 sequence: CASSVGPAGSRETQYF. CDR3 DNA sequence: TGTGCCAGCAGCGTAGGGCCAGCGGGGTCCCGAGAGACCCAGTACTTC.

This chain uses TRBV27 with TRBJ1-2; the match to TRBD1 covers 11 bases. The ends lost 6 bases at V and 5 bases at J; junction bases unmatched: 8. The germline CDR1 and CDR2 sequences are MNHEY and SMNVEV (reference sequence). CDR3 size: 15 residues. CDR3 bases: TGTGCCAGCAGGAGGGAGGACAGGGGGCTTTATGGCTACACCTTC. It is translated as CASRREDRGLYGYTF.

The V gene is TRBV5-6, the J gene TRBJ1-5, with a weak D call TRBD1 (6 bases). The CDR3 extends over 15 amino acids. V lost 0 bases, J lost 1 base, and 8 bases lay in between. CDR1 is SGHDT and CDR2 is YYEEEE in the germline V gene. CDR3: CASSLARGSNQPQHF. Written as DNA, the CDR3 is TGTGCCAGCAGCTTGGCTAGGGGGAGCAATCAGCCCCAGCATTTT.

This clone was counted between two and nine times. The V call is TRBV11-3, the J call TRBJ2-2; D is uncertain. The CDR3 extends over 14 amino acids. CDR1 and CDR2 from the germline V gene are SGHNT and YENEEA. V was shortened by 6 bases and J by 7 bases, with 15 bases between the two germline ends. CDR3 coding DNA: TGTGCCAGCAGTGCCGCGCTGGCAGGCGGGGAGCTGTTTTTT. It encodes CASSAALAGGELFF.

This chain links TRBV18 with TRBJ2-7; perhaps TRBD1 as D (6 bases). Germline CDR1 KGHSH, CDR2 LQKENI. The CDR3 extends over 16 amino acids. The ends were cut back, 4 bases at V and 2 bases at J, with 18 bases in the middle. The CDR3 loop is CASSLQGLARTYEQYF. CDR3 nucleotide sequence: TGTGCCAGCTCACTTCAGGGGTTAGCTCGAACCTACGAGCAGTACTTC.

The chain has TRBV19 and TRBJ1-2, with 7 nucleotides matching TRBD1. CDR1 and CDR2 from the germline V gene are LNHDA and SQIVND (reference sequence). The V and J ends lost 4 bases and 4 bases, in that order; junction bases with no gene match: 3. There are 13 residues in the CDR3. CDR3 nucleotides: TGTGCCAGTAGTAGGGACAGCTTCTATGGCTACACCTTC. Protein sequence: CASSRDSFYGYTF.

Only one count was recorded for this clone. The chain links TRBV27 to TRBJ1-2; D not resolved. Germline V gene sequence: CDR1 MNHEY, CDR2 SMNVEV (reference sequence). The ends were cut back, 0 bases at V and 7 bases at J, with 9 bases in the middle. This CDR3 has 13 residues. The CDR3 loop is CASSLSGSFGYTF. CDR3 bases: TGTGCCAGCAGTTTATCCGGGTCTTTTGGCTACACCTTC.

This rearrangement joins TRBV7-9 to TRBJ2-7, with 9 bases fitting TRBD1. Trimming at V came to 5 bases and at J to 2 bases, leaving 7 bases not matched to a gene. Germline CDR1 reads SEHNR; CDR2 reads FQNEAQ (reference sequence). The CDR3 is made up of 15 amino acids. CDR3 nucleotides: TGTGCCAGCAGCCCCGGACAGGGGTTTCCCTACGAGCAGTACTTC. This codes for CASSPGQGFPYEQYF. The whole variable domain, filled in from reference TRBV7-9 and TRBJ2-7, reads DTGVSQNPRHKITKRGQNVTFRCDPISEHNRLYWYRQTLGQGPEFLTYFQNEAQLEKSRLLSDRFSAERPKGSFSTLEIQRTEQGDSAMYLCASSPGQGFPYEQYFGPGTRLTVT.